The text below deals with one T cell receptor beta chain. The V and J ends lost 0 bases and 9 bases respectively, with 11 bases between them. From germline, CDR1 is GTSNPN and CDR2 SVGIG (reference sequence). CDR3 length: 12 residues. The data originate from a study of blood T cell repertoires in COVID-19. Repertoires were generated with immunoSEQ multiplex PCR, while TCRdb's copy carries only in-frame clones and drops some. The sample lists 150,000 to 200,000 clones; approximately 84% were seen once. Cohort 3 donors were reported recovered after two negative PCRs, clearance, or symptom resolution. The sample was PBMCs or T cells enriched from blood (not recorded which). V gene TRBV30 combines with J gene TRBJ1-1; unclear D gene. This receptor was taken from a man over 45 who had recovered from COVID-19. The CDR3 DNA reads as TGTGCCTGGAGTGTCCGGTCAAATAAAGCTTTCTTT. Its translation is CAWSVRSNKAFF.